This T cell receptor (beta chain) appears in the sequencing data of a study of cytomegalovirus exposure and HLA in healthy donors. The CDR3 covers 15 residues. Unmatched junction bases numbered 7, after V lost 5 bases and J lost 3 bases. CDR1 and CDR2 from the germline V gene are LNHDA and SQIVND (reference sequence). The protocol was immunoSEQ multiplex PCR, while the TCRdb copy is restricted to in-frame clones and leaves out a portion. The sample includes approximately 270,000 clones, about 88% of them seen just once. The sample consisted of PBMCs. The clonotype was recovered from a man between 18 and 29 years old in good health and CMV-seropositive. This chain links TRBV19 with TRBJ2-7; 10 bases line up with TRBD1. CDR3 in amino acids: CASSWGTGERYEQYF. CDR3 DNA sequence: TGTGCCAGTAGTTGGGGGACAGGGGAACGCTACGAGCAGTACTTC.